This T cell receptor beta chain was observed in a study of metastatic and nonmetastatic thyroid tumors. This clone was found many times. MiXCR reprocessed the PCR reads for TCRdb. The sample shows 75,000 to 100,000 clones, approximately 11% of them seen only once. Until they underwent thyroid surgery, no patient had received any treatment. The TCR comes from a female donor with papillary thyroid cancer or a benign thyroid nodule (not recorded which). Some clones in this sample may be carry-over from other donors' samples. Source material: blood.

CDR3 region: CATMTGAQVYEQYF. The CDR3 DNA reads as TGTGCCACTATGACAGGGGCGCAAGTCTACGAGCAGTACTTC. The rearrangement joins TRBV28 to TRBJ2-7, with 8 bases matching TRBD1. Per the germline V gene, CDR1 is MDHEN and CDR2 is SYDVKM. V dropped 10 bases and J dropped 3; count of bases not matched to a gene: 11. The CDR3 contains 14 residues.